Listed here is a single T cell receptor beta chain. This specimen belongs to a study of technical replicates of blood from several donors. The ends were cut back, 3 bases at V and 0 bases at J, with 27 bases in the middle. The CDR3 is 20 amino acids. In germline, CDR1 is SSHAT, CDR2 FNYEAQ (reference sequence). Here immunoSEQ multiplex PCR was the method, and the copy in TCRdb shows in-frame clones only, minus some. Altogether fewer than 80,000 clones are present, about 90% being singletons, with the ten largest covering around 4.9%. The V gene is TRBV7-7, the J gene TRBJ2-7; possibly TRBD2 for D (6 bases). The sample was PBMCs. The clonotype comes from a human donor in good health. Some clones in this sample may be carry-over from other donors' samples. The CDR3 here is CASSFYNGLGLAYNSYEQYF. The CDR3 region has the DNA TGTGCCAGCAGCTTTTATAACGGTCTGGGGCTAGCGTACAACTCCTACGAGCAGTACTTC.